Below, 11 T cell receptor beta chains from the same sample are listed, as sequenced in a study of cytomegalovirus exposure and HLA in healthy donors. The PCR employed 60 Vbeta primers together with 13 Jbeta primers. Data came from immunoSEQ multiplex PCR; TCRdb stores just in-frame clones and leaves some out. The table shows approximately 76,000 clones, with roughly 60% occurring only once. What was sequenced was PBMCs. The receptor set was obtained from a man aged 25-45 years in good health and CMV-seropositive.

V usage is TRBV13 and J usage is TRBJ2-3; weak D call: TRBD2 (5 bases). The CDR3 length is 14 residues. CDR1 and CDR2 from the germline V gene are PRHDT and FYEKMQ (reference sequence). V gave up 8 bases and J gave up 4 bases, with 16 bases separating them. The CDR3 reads CASETRLVADTQYF. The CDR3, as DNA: TGTGCCAGCGAAACTAGATTGGTTGCAGATACGCAGTATTTT.

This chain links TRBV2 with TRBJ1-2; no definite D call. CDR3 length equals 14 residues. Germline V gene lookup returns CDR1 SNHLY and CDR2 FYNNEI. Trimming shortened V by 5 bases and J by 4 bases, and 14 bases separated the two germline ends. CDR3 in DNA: TGTGCCAGCAGTCACCCTCGAGGAAGCTATGGCTACACCTTC. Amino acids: CASSHPRGSYGYTF.

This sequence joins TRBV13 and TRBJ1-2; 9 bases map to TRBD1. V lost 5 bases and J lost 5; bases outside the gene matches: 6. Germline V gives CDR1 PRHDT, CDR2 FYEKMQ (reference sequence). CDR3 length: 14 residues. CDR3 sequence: CASSPDRGGYGYTF. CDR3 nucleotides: TGTGCCAGCAGCCCCGACAGGGGGGGTTATGGCTACACCTTC.

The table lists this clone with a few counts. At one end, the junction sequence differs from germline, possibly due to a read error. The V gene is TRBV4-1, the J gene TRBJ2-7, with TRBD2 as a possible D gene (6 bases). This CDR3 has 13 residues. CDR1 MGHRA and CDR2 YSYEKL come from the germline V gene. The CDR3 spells CASSQGGFYEQYF. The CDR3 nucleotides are TGCGCCAGCAGTCAAGGAGGGTTCTACGAGCAGTACTTC.

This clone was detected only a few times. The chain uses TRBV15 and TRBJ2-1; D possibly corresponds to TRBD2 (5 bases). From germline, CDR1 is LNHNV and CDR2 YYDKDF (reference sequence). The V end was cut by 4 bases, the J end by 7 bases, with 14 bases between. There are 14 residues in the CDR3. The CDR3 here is CATSKLIERNEQFF. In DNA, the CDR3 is TGTGCCACCAGCAAGTTGATCGAGCGGAATGAGCAGTTCTTC.

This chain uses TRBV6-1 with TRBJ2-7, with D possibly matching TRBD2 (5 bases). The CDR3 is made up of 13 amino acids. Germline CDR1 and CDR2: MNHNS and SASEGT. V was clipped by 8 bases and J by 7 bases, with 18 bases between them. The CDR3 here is CASSLARTGEQYF. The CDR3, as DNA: TGTGCCAGCTCCCTAGCTCGTACGGGGGAGCAGTACTTC.

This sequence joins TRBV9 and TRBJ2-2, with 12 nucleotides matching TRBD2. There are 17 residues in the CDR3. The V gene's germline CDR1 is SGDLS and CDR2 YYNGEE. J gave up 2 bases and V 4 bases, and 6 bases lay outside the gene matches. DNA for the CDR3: TGTGCCAGCAGCTCCCCGACTAGCGGGGGAAACACCGGGGAGCTGTTTTTT. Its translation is CASSSPTSGGNTGELFF.

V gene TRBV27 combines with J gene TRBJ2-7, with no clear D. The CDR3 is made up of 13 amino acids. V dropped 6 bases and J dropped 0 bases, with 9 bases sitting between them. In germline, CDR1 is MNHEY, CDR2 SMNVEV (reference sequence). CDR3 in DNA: TGTGCCAGCAGCGGTGCTAACTCCTACGAGCAGTACTTC. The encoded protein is CASSGANSYEQYF.

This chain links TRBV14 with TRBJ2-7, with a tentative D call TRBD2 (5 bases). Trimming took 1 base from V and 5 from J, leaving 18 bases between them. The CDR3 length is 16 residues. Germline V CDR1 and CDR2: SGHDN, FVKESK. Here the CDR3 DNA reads TGTGCCAGCAGCCAAGTGGGGAGTCGGCCCATCAACGAGCAGTACTTC. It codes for CASSQVGSRPINEQYF.

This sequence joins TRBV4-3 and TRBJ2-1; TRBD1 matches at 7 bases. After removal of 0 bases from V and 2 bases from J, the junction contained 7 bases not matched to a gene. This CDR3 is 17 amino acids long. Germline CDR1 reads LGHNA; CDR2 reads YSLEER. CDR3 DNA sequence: TGCGCCAGCAGCCAAGAAAAGGAGCAGGGGGCCTACAATGAGCAGTTCTTC. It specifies CASSQEKEQGAYNEQFF.

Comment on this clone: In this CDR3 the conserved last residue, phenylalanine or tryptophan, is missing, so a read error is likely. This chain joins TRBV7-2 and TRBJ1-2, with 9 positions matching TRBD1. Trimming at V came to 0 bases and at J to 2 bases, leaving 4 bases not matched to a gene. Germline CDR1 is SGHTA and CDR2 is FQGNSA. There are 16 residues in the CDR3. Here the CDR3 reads CASSLAGTGRNYGYTS. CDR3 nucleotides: TGTGCCAGCAGCTTAGCCGGGACAGGGAGAAACTATGGCTACACCTCC.